This T cell receptor (beta chain) was sequenced for a study of blood T cell repertoires in COVID-19. With V trimmed by 5 bases and J by 5 bases, 6 bases remained unmatched. Germline-derived CDR1 and CDR2 are MDHEN and SYDVKM. This CDR3 is built from 15 residues. Method: immunoSEQ multiplex PCR; TCRdb's copy keeps in-frame clones and lacks some. This table holds about 490,000 clones, 75% to 90% found once. Sequencing input: peripheral blood. This chain uses TRBV28 with TRBJ2-5, with 12 nucleotides matching TRBD2. The receptor was derived from a human donor in a cohort sampled during active COVID-19. CDR3 loop: CASSLAGGSSETQYF. The CDR3 DNA follows: TGTGCCAGCAGTCTAGCGGGAGGGAGTTCGGAGACCCAGTACTTC.